The clone carrying this T cell receptor beta chain was detected only once. Its antigen is unidentified. V dropped 3 bases and J dropped 3 bases, with 13 bases sitting between them. The CDR3 length is 15 residues. Germline V gene lookup returns CDR1 SGHTS and CDR2 YDEGEE. The sample belongs to a study of CD8+CD57+ T cells in acquired aplastic anemia. Whole-study findings and limits: Common to patients and controls were roughly 30 CD8+ CDR3 sequences.

The sequenced patients had an expansion of CD8+CD57+ cells seen by flow cytometry. Genomic DNA templated the TCR beta VDJ and CDR3 profiling. TCRdb reanalysed the reads using MiXCR and keeps one entry per CDR3 protein. Of about 120,000 distinct CDR3 sequences detected, over 55% appear once; the ten largest clones hold roughly 29%. This receptor was obtained from a human donor with aplastic anemia. The sequenced sample consisted of sorted CD4+, CD8+, or CD8+CD57+ T cells (not recorded which) from PBMCs. The rearrangement links TRBV5-8 to TRBJ1-5; D ambiguous. As DNA, the CDR3 is TGTGCCAGCAGCTCATACGACGAGATCAATCAGCCCCAGCATTTT. It codes for CASSSYDEINQPQHF.